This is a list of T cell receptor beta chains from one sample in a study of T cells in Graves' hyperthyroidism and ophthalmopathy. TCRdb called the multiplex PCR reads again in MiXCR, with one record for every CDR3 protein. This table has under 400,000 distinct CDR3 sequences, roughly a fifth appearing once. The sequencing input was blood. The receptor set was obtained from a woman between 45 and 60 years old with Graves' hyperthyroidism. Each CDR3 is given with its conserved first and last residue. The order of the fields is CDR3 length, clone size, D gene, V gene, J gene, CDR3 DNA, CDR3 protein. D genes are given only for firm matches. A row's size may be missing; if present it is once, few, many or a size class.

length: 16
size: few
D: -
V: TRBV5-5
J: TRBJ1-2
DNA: TGTGCCAGCAGCTTGGAGGGGGTTCCCAGAACCTATGGCTACACCTTC
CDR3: CASSLEGVPRTYGYTF

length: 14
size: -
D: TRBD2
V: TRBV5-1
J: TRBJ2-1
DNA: TGCGCCAGCAGCCAGCGGGGGGGCAACAATGAGCAGTTCTTC
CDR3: CASSQRGGNNEQFF

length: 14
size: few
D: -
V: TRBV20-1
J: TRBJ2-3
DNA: TGCAGTGCTAGAGATTGGGTCTTCGGAGATACGCAGTATTTT
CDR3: CSARDWVFGDTQYF

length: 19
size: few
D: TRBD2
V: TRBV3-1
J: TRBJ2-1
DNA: TGTGCCAGCAGCCAGAGGGGGACTAGCGGGGGGCAACTATACAATGAGCAGTTCTTC
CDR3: CASSQRGTSGGQLYNEQFF

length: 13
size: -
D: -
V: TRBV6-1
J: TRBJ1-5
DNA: TGTGCCAGCAGTTCCCGAAAGCATCAGCCCCAGCATTTT
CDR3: CASSSRKHQPQHF

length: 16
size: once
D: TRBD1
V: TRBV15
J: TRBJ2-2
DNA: TGTGCCACCAGCAGAGGATTGAGGGGGCAGGAGGGGGAGCTGTTTTTT
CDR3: CATSRGLRGQEGELFF

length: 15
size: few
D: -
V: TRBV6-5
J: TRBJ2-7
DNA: TGTGCCAGCAGTTCCACCGGGACCAACACCTACGAGCAGTACTTC
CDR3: CASSSTGTNTYEQYF

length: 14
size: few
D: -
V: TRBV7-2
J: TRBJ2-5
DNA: TGTGCCAGCAGCTCCGGGGGCCGGGGGGAGACCCAGTACTTC
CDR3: CASSSGGRGETQYF

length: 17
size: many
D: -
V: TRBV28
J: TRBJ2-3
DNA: TGTGCCAGCAGTTTAATCGGGACGGGAGTTGGCACAGATACGCAGTATTTT
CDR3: CASSLIGTGVGTDTQYF

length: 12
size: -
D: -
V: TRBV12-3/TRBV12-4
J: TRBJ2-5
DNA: TGTGCCACCAGCCGAGGTTGGGAGACCCAGTACTTC
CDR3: CATSRGWETQYF

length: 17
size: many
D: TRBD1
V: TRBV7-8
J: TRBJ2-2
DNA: TGTGCCAGCAGCTTAGATGAACAGGGGCTTAGGACCGGGGAGCTGCTTTTT
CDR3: CASSLDEQGLRTGELLF

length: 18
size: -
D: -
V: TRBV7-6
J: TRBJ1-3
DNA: TGTGCCAGCAGCTTCGACCCCCCGAGAGGGACGGCTGGAAACACCATATATTTT
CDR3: CASSFDPPRGTAGNTIYF

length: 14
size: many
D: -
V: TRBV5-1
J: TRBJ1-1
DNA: TGCGCCAGCAGCTTAACGGAGGGGTCTTCGGAAGCTTTCTTT
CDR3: CASSLTEGSSEAFF

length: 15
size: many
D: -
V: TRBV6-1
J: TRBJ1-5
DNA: TGTGCCAGCAGTGAATTCAGCCGGGAGAGGAAGCCCCAGCATTTT
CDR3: CASSEFSRERKPQHF

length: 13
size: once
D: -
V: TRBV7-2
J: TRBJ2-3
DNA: TGTGCCAGCAGCACCTTGCTACGGGATACGCAGTATTTT
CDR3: CASSTLLRDTQYF

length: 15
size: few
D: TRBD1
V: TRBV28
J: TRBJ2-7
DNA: TGTGCCAGCAGCTCCAGGGGGCGATCTGCCTACGAGCAGTACTTC
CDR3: CASSSRGRSAYEQYF

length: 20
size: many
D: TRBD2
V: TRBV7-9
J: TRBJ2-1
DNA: TGTGCCAGCAGCTCGACCGGGACTAGCGGCTCCTGGGGGTCCTACAATGAGCAGTTCTTC
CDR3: CASSSTGTSGSWGSYNEQFF

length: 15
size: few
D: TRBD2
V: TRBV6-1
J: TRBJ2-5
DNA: TGTGCCAGCAGTCGTGGAGCGGGAGGTCGAGAGACCCAGTACTTC
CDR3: CASSRGAGGRETQYF

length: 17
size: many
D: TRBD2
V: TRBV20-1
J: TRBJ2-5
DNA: TGCAGTGCTAGAGGGGGACTAGCGGACCCTTTCCAAGAGACCCAGTACTTC
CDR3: CSARGGLADPFQETQYF

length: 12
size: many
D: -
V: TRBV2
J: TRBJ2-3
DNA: TGTGCCAGCAAAGGGTTCCCAGATACGCAGTATTTT
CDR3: CASKGFPDTQYF

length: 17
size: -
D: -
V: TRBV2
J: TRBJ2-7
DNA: TGTGCCAGCAGTGAAGCGTTCCGATGGGACTTTCCCTACGAGCAGTACTTC
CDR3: CASSEAFRWDFPYEQYF

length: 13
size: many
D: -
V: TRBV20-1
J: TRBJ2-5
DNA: TGCAGTGCTAGCAGGGGCCTCCAAGAGACCCAGTACTTC
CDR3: CSASRGLQETQYF

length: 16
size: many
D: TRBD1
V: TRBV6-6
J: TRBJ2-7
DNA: TGTGCCAGCAGTTACTCGATTGGACAGGGAGCCTACGAGCAGTACTTC
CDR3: CASSYSIGQGAYEQYF

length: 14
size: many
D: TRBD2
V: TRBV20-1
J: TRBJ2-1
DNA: TGCAGTGCTAGTAAAGCGGGAGGGTCAAATGAGCAGTTCTTC
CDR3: CSASKAGGSNEQFF

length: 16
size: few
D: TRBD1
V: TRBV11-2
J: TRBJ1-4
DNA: TGTGCCAGCAGCTTAGGCGCCGGGACAGGGAATGAAAAACTGCTTTTC
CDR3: CASSLGAGTGNEKLLF

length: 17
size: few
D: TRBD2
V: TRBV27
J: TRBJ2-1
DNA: TGTGCCAGCAGTTTGGGTAGCGGGAGGCCCCACTACAATGAGCAGTTCTTC
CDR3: CASSLGSGRPHYNEQFF

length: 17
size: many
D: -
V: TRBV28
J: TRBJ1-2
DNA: TGTGCCAGCAGCCCTTCTGGCTCAAAGGGAGCTAACTATGGCTACACCTTC
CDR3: CASSPSGSKGANYGYTF

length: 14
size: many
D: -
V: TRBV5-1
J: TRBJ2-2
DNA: TGCGCCAGCAGGACTTTCTTGAACACCGGGGAGCTGTTTTTT
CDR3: CASRTFLNTGELFF

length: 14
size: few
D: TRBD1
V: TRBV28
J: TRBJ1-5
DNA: TGTGCCAGCAGTTCCCCGGGACAGGCCAGTCCCCAGCATTTT
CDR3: CASSSPGQASPQHF

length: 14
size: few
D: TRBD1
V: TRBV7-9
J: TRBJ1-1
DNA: TGTGCCAGCAGCTTAGTGGGACAGGGTCCTGAAGCTTTCTTT
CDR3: CASSLVGQGPEAFF

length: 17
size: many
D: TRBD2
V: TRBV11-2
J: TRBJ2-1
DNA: TGTGCCAGCAGCTACACTCTTAGCGGGGGGGCGTTAGATGAGCAGTTCTTC
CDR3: CASSYTLSGGALDEQFF

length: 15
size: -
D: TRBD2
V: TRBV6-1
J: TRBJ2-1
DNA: TGTGCCAGCAGTTCATATAGCGGGGCAGTAGATGAGCAGTTCTTC
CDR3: CASSSYSGAVDEQFF

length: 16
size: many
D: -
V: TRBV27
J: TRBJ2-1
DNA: TGTGCCAGCGCCTTAGGGTGGGGGGGCGCGAACAATGAGCAGTTCTTC
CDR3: CASALGWGGANNEQFF

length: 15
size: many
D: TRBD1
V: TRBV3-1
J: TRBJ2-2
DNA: TGTGCCAGCAGCCTCGGGACAGCGAACACCGGGGAGCTGTTTTTT
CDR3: CASSLGTANTGELFF

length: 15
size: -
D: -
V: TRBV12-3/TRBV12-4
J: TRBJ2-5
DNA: TGTGCCAGCAGCTCACCAGGGGCAGGGGAAGAGACCCAGTACTTC
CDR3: CASSSPGAGEETQYF

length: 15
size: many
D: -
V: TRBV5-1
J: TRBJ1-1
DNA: TGCGCCAGCAGCTTGGCCCGATTCAAGAACACTGAAGCTTTCTTT
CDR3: CASSLARFKNTEAFF

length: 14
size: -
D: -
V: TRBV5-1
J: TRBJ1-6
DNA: TGCGCCAGCAGCTTGGATGCGGGTAAATCACCCCTCCACTTT
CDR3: CASSLDAGKSPLHF

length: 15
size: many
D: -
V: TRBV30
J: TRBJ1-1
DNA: TGTGCCGGAACCGGGACTAACCTATTGAACACTGAAGCTTTCTTT
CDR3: CAGTGTNLLNTEAFF

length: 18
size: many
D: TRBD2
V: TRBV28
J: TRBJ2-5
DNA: TGTGCCAGCAGTCCCCCACCCTGGACTAGCGGGAGTGGAGAGACCCAGTACTTC
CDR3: CASSPPPWTSGSGETQYF

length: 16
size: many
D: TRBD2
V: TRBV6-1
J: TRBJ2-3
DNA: TGTGCCAGCAGTTTTGCTAGCGGGGGGGCGGCAGATACGCAGTATTTT
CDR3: CASSFASGGAADTQYF

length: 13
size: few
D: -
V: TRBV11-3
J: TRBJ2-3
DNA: TGTGCCAGCAGCCCTCACTCCACAGATACGCAGTATTTT
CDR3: CASSPHSTDTQYF

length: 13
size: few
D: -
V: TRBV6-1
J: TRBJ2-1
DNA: TGTGCCAGCACCACGGGGCTCTACAATGAGCAGTTCTTC
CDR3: CASTTGLYNEQFF

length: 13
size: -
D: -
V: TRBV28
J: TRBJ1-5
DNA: TGTGCCAGCAGTTCGGGCCCTGGGCAGCCCCAGCATTTT
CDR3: CASSSGPGQPQHF

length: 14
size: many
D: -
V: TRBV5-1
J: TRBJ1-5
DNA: TGCGCCAGCAGCTTCGAAGGGGGTGGGCAGCCCCAGCATTTT
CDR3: CASSFEGGGQPQHF

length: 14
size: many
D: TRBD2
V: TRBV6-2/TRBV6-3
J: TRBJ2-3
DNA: TGTGCCAGCACTCGAGCGGGAGTGGGAGATACGCAGTATTTT
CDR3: CASTRAGVGDTQYF

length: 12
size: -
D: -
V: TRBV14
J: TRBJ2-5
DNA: TGTGCCAGCAGCCAAACGGGGGAGACCCAGTACTTC
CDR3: CASSQTGETQYF

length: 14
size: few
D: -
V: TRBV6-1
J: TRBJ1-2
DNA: TGTGCCAGCGAAAAGCCGGGGGCGAGGTATGGCTACACCTTC
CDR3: CASEKPGARYGYTF

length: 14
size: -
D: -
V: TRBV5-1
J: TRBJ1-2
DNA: TGCGCCAGCAGCTCATCACAGGCGCTCTATGGCTACACCTTC
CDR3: CASSSSQALYGYTF

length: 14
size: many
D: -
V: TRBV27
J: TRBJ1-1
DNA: TGTGCCAGCAGCACGCTGACAGGATCGACTGAAGCTTTCTTT
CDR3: CASSTLTGSTEAFF

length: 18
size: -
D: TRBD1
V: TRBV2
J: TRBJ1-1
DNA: TGTGCCAGCAGTGAATTTTCATTGGGGACAGGGGGCAACACTGAAGCTTTCTTT
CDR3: CASSEFSLGTGGNTEAFF

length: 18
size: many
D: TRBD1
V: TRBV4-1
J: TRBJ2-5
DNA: TGCGCCAGCAGCCCGTATAACTCCGGGACAGGTCCCCAAGAGACCCAGTACTTC
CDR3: CASSPYNSGTGPQETQYF